This TCR beta chain was captured by sequencing in a study of blood T cell repertoires in COVID-19. As for the study in general: PBMCs, B-cell-depleted T cells, or T cells provided the cDNA or gDNA that made up the material.

TCRdb's table, derived via immunoSEQ multiplex PCR, lists solely in-frame clones and lacks some. This table holds under 250,000 clones, over 75% found once. Trimming at V came to 6 bases and at J to 0 bases, leaving 19 bases not matched to a gene. The CDR3 extends over 19 amino acids. CDR1 is SGHKS, CDR2 YYEKEE, per germline (reference sequence). The sequence was obtained from a human donor in a cohort sampled during active COVID-19. The sample consisted of peripheral blood. The chain links TRBV5-5 to TRBJ2-7, with 9 bases matching TRBD1. The CDR3 DNA sequence: TGTGCCAGCAACCCCGCCGGGACAGGGAGTTTTATTAGCTCCTACGAGCAGTACTTC. This translates into CASNPAGTGSFISSYEQYF.